The clone carrying this TCR beta chain was found once. This entry belongs to a study of blood T cell repertoires in COVID-19. Cohort allocation depended upon clinical history that participants reported. Two consecutive negative NP/OP PCR tests, clearance, or resolved symptoms defined Cohort 3 recovery. Trimming took off 4 bases at V and 4 bases at J, with 7 bases between the two ends. There are 12 residues in the CDR3. Germline assignment: CDR1 MNHNS and CDR2 SASEGT. Authors' analysis steps: Cell counts per sample came from amplifying reference gene primers. Sequencing was performed with immunoSEQ multiplex PCR; in TCRdb, only in-frame clones are kept and a portion is missing. That table supplies the V and J calls and clone size; D and trimming were determined from the DNA. The data show 250,000 or so clones, about 82% seen once.

The sequence was collected from a woman aged 50 to 65 who had recovered from COVID-19. The chain carries TRBV6-1 and TRBJ1-2; perhaps TRBD1 as D (6 bases). Sequencing was done on a sample of PBMCs or T cells enriched from blood (not recorded which). This chain's CDR3 is CASSGTAYGYTF. DNA of the CDR3: TGTGCCAGCAGTGGGACAGCCTATGGCTACACCTTC.